The text below deals with one TCR beta chain. Antigen: not known. Library preparation (for TCRbeta) was performed with unique molecular identifiers. Via MiXCR, TCRdb re-called the PCR reads, giving one row per CDR3 protein. Found here are some 550,000 distinct CDR3 sequences, approximately 22% of them singletons; the top ten hold roughly an eighth. The V and J ends lost 0 bases and 5 bases, in that order; junction bases with no gene match: 7. Germline CDR1 SGHNT, CDR2 YYREEE (reference sequence). This CDR3 is built from 16 residues. The data originate from a study of T-cell reconstitution after alpha-beta-depleted transplantation in children. Study findings and constraints: At around two months after transplant, the alpha-beta T cells were reportedly derived from several hundred expanded clones that came from non-depleted graft cells. One year after transplant, T-cell counts and diversity came mostly from newly produced T cells.

Sequencing was performed on PBMCs, mostly from graft donor cells, taken 360 days after TCRalphabeta/CD19-depleted stem cell transplant. The receptor was isolated from a boy under two years old who had a stem cell transplant for acute myeloid leukemia, so the T cells may come from the graft donor. The V call is TRBV5-4, the J call TRBJ2-5; 10 nucleotides agree with TRBD2. CDR3 DNA sequence: TGTGCCAGCAGCTTGGCTCAGCGGGAGGGTTATGAGACCCAGTACTTC. It translates to CASSLAQREGYETQYF.